Listed below are T cell receptor beta chains from one sample, sequenced in a study of shared clonotypes between healthy human individuals. This table comes from immunoSEQ multiplex PCR, and its TCRdb copy is limited to in-frame clones, with some not included. The table has about 480,000 clones, roughly 79% seen once. Sequencing was performed on PBMCs. Receptor source: a woman aged 40 to 50 in good health. Some clones in this sample may be carry-over from other donors' samples. Each CDR3 is given with its conserved first and last residue. A D gene is named only where the DNA matches it firmly. Size is stated for part of the rows, as once, few or many counts, or as a class when the clone is expanded.

>TRBV6-4|TRBJ2-4|.|.
CASSDPMEGDIQYF
TGTGCCAGCAGTGACCCCATGGAGGGGGACATTCAGTACTTC
>TRBV5-1|TRBJ2-2|.|.
CASSPRDGGELFF
TGCGCCAGCAGCCCCAGGGACGGCGGAGAGCTGTTTTTT
>TRBV7-9|TRBJ1-2|.|few
CASSLFMRGYTF
TGTGCCAGCAGCTTATTTATGCGTGGCTACACCTTC
>TRBV30|TRBJ1-2|TRBD1|.
CAWSGQAVNYGYTF
TGTGCCTGGAGCGGACAGGCGGTTAACTATGGCTACACCTTC
>TRBV9|TRBJ2-3|.|.
CASSASTDTQYF
TGTGCCAGCAGCGCCTCCACAGATACGCAGTATTTT
>TRBV7-2|TRBJ2-7|.|.
CASSYDSSGGYEQYF
TGTGCCAGCAGCTACGATTCGTCCGGAGGCTACGAGCAGTACTTC
>TRBV19|TRBJ1-4|.|once
CASSPKARGNEKLFF
TGTGCCAGTAGTCCGAAGGCCAGGGGTAATGAAAAACTGTTTTTT
>TRBV19|TRBJ1-3|.|.
CASTLEGNTIYF
TGTGCCAGTACCCTTGAGGGAAACACCATATATTTT
>TRBV2|TRBJ2-7|.|many
CASRPGREPTYEQYF
TGTGCCAGCAGACCAGGGAGAGAACCAACCTACGAGCAGTACTTC
>TRBV28|TRBJ2-5|TRBD2|.
CASSLFAGGETQYF
TGTGCCAGCAGTTTATTTGCGGGGGGGGAGACCCAGTACTTC
>TRBV28|TRBJ1-4|TRBD1|.
CASMGQTNEKLFF
TGTGCCAGCATGGGACAGACTAATGAAAAACTGTTTTTT
>TRBV28|TRBJ2-7|.|.
CASSHGQEQYF
TGTGCCAGCAGTCACGGACAGGAGCAGTACTTC
>TRBV5-1|TRBJ1-4|TRBD1|few
CASSPTTGTNEKLFF
TGCGCCAGCAGCCCAACGACAGGGACAAATGAAAAACTGTTTTTT
>TRBV27|TRBJ2-3|.|.
CASSPTSDTQYF
TGTGCCAGCAGCCCTACTTCAGATACGCAGTATTTT
>TRBV19|TRBJ2-3|.|.
CASSIQAGPYTDTQYF
TGTGCCAGTAGTATTCAGGCGGGCCCATACACAGATACGCAGTATTTT
>TRBV27|TRBJ1-2|TRBD1|.
CASSFQTGGYGYTF
TGTGCCAGCAGTTTTCAGACAGGGGGCTATGGCTACACCTTC
>TRBV4-2|TRBJ2-3|TRBD2|.
CASSQPSGSGTDTQYF
TGTGCCAGCAGCCAACCTAGCGGGAGTGGTACAGATACGCAGTATTTT
>TRBV11-2|TRBJ1-5|.|.
CASSLGYGQPQHF
TGTGCCAGCAGCTTAGGTTACGGCCAGCCCCAGCATTTT
>TRBV9|TRBJ2-1|TRBD2|.
CASSPSGRRYNEQFF
TGTGCCAGCAGCCCTAGCGGGAGGAGGTACAATGAGCAGTTCTTC